The rows below give T cell receptor beta chains drawn from one sample of a study of control samples from healthy donors and cancer patients. Profiling relied on immunoSEQ multiplex PCR, and the TCRdb table lists in-frame clones only, not all of them. The sample has tens of thousands of clones, around 94% seen once. Sequencing was done on a sample of blood. The receptors derive from a young man in good health. The CDR3 runs from the conserved cysteine through the conserved F or W. Fields, in order: V gene, D gene, J gene, clone size, CDR3 protein, CDR3 DNA. D genes are given only for firm matches. A row's size may be missing; if present it is once, few, many or a size class.

V gene: TRBV2; D gene: TRBD1; J gene: TRBJ2-7; clone size: .; CDR3 protein: CASSWPDRGSYEQYF; CDR3 DNA: TGTGCCAGCTCCTGGCCTGACAGGGGGAGCTACGAGCAGTACTTC
V gene: TRBV30; D gene: .; J gene: TRBJ2-7; clone size: .; CDR3 protein: CAWGGASYEQYF; CDR3 DNA: TGTGCCTGGGGGGGAGCCTCCTACGAGCAGTACTTC
V gene: TRBV28; D gene: TRBD1; J gene: TRBJ2-1; clone size: .; CDR3 protein: CASTSNRGQGFNEQFF; CDR3 DNA: TGTGCCAGCACTTCAAACCGGGGACAGGGTTTCAATGAGCAGTTCTTC
V gene: TRBV10-2; D gene: .; J gene: TRBJ1-3; clone size: .; CDR3 protein: CASSSQGNPGNTIYF; CDR3 DNA: TGCGCCAGCAGTTCACAGGGCAACCCTGGAAACACCATATATTTT
V gene: TRBV30; D gene: .; J gene: TRBJ2-7; clone size: .; CDR3 protein: CAWSVWAGDEQYF; CDR3 DNA: TGTGCCTGGAGTGTTTGGGCCGGGGACGAGCAGTACTTC
V gene: TRBV7-6; D gene: .; J gene: TRBJ1-1; clone size: .; CDR3 protein: CASLPTQGDIVNTEAFF; CDR3 DNA: TGTGCCAGCCTTCCCACGCAAGGGGATATAGTGAACACTGAAGCTTTCTTT
V gene: TRBV6-6; D gene: .; J gene: TRBJ2-7; clone size: .; CDR3 protein: CASSPGDYEQYF; CDR3 DNA: TGTGCCAGCAGCCCCGGCGACTACGAGCAGTACTTC
V gene: TRBV6-6; D gene: .; J gene: TRBJ1-4; clone size: .; CDR3 protein: CASSQVNEKLFF; CDR3 DNA: TGTGCCAGCAGTCAAGTTAATGAAAAACTGTTTTTT
V gene: TRBV14; D gene: .; J gene: TRBJ2-7; clone size: .; CDR3 protein: CASSPGLPSYEQYF; CDR3 DNA: TGTGCCAGCAGCCCCGGACTACCGTCCTACGAGCAGTACTTC
V gene: TRBV7-9; D gene: .; J gene: TRBJ1-1; clone size: once; CDR3 protein: CASSSGTRGTEAFF; CDR3 DNA: TGTGCCAGCAGCTCGGGGACTAGGGGCACTGAAGCTTTCTTT
V gene: TRBV28; D gene: TRBD2; J gene: TRBJ2-6; clone size: .; CDR3 protein: CASRFRTSGRSGANVLTF; CDR3 DNA: TGTGCCAGCAGGTTTCGGACTAGCGGGAGATCTGGGGCCAACGTCCTGACTTTC
V gene: TRBV5-6; D gene: .; J gene: TRBJ1-1; clone size: once; CDR3 protein: CASSGGLNTEAFF; CDR3 DNA: TGTGCCAGCAGTGGGGGACTTAACACTGAAGCTTTCTTT
V gene: TRBV7-3; D gene: .; J gene: TRBJ1-5; clone size: .; CDR3 protein: CASSLDPNQPQHF; CDR3 DNA: TGTGCCAGCAGCTTAGACCCGAATCAGCCCCAGCATTTT
V gene: TRBV6-5; D gene: TRBD1; J gene: TRBJ1-6; clone size: .; CDR3 protein: CASSYSRTGGSPLHF; CDR3 DNA: TGTGCCAGCAGTTACTCGAGGACAGGGGGTTCACCCCTCCACTTT
V gene: TRBV10-3; D gene: TRBD2; J gene: TRBJ2-2; clone size: .; CDR3 protein: CAISAETSGAGELFF; CDR3 DNA: TGTGCCATCAGTGCGGAGACTAGCGGGGCCGGGGAGCTGTTTTTT
V gene: TRBV20-1; D gene: .; J gene: TRBJ2-1; clone size: .; CDR3 protein: CSASFNWELGNEQFF; CDR3 DNA: TGCAGTGCTAGTTTCAACTGGGAGTTAGGCAATGAGCAGTTCTTC